In this sample, the clone carrying this T cell receptor (beta chain) turned up a few times. The target antigen is unknown. This sample was included in a study of response to subunit inactivated influenza vaccine. Study findings and constraints: The authors suggested that every seasonal influenza vaccination recruits few new T cells.

TCRdb analysed the RT-PCR reads with MiXCR anew, one entry per CDR3 protein. The table has 500,000 to 600,000 distinct CDR3 sequences, 10% to 12% seen once. With 4 bases removed from V and 1 base from J, the gap between germline ends came to 20 bases. CDR3 length: 17 amino acids. The germline gives CDR1 SGHAT, CDR2 FQNNGV. These data were also reused for a study on T cells expressing NK-cell markers. Per that paper: As the method of synthesis, 5'RACE template switching with UMIs yielded TCR beta cDNA. Among eight sequenced donors, seven carried HCMV seropositivity while one was seronegative.

The receptor was derived from a man aged 50 to 60 who received an inactivated influenza vaccine. Sequenced material: PBMCs from blood, taken on the day of vaccination. The chain joins TRBV11-2 to TRBJ2-7, with D perhaps TRBD2 (6 bases). The DNA of the CDR3 is TGTGCCAGCAGCTCTCGTATGATGGGCGGGGTTTCCTACGAGCAGTACTTC. Protein product: CASSSRMMGGVSYEQYF.